This T cell receptor (beta chain) appears in the sequencing data of a study of blood T cell repertoires in COVID-19. Data came from immunoSEQ multiplex PCR; TCRdb stores just in-frame clones and leaves some out. The sample carries 150,000 to 200,000 clones, approximately 83% recorded once. Germline V gives CDR1 SGHRS, CDR2 YFSETQ. V was pared by 3 bases and J by 0 bases, with 13 bases of the junction left unmatched. CDR3 size: 19 residues. This clone was counted once. This chain uses TRBV5-1 with TRBJ2-7; 12 bases map to TRBD2. This receptor was obtained from an older man who had recovered from COVID-19. The sample was peripheral blood. The CDR3 region is CASSSGSRLAGAFSYEQYF. In DNA, the CDR3 is TGCGCCAGCAGCTCTGGTTCTAGACTAGCGGGGGCATTCTCCTACGAGCAGTACTTC.